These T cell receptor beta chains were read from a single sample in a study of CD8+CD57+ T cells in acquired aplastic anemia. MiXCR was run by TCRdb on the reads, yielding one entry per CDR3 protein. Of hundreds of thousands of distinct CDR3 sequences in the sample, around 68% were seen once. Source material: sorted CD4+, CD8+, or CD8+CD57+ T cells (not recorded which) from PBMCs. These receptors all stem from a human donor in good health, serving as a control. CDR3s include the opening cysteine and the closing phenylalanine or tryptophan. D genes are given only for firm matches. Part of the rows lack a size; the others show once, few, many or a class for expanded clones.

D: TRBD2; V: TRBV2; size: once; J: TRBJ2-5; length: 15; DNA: TGTGCCAGCAGTTTGTTGGGGGGGGAGCAAGAGACCCAGTACTTC; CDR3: CASSLLGGEQETQYF
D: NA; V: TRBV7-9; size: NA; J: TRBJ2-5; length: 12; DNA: TGTGCCAGCAGCTTTTCCAGGGAGACCCAGTACTTC; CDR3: CASSFSRETQYF
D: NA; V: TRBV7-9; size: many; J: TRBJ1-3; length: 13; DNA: TGTGCCACCCGACGGGAAACTGGAAACACCATATATTTT; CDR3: CATRRETGNTIYF
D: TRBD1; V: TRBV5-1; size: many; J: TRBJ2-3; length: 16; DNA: TGCGCCAGCAGCTTGGGCCCAGGGGGCGCAAAAGATACGCAGTATTTT; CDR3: CASSLGPGGAKDTQYF
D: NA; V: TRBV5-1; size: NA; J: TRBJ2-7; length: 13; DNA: TGCGCCAGCAAAGTCGGATCCAGACACGAGCAGTACTTC; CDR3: CASKVGSRHEQYF
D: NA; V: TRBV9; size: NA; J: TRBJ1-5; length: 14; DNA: TGTGCCAGCAGTTTGCTGGGGGTCGAAGACCCCCAGCATTTT; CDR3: CASSLLGVEDPQHF
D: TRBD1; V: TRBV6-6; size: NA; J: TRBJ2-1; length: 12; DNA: TGTGCCAGCAGTGGACAGGTCAATGAGCAGTTCTTC; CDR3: CASSGQVNEQFF
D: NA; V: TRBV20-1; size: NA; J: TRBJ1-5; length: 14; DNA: TGCAGTGCTAGAGAGGCTAGGGGGTTAGAGCCCCAGCATTTT; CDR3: CSAREARGLEPQHF
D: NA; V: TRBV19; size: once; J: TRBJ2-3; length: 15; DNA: NA; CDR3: CASSIWGGGTDTRYF
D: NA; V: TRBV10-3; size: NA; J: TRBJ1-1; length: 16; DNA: TGTGCCATCAGTGAGTCGAATCCGGGGGCGGGGACTGAAGCTTTCTTT; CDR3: CAISESNPGAGTEAFF
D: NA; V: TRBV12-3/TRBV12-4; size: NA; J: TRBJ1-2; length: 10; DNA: TGTGCCAGCAGTACGACAGGCTACACCTTC; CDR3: CASSTTGYTF
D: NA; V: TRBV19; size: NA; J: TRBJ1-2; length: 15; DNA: TGCTCCAGTAGTAACAGTGAGTCCAGGGGCCGTGGCTACACCTTC; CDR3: CSSSNSESRGRGYTF
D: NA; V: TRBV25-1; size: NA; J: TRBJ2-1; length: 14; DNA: TGTGCCACTACCCAGGGGTCCGGGAGTGCTCCCCCTTTCTTT; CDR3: CATTQGSGSAPPFF
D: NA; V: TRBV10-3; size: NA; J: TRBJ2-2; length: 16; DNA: TGTGCCATCAGTGGATCGACGACTGACTTCAACGGGGAGCTGTTTTTC; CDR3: CAISGSTTDFNGELFF
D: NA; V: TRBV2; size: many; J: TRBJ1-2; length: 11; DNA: TGTGCCAGCAGTGAGGGGGATGGCTACACCTTC; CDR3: CASSEGDGYTF
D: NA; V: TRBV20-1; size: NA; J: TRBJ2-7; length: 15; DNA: TGCAGTGCTGACCAATCGGACACCAGCCCCTACGAGCAGTACTTC; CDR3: CSADQSDTSPYEQYF
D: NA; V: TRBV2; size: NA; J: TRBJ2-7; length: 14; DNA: TGTGCCAGCAGTGATGGTAGGGACGACTATGGGCACTACTTC; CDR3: CASSDGRDDYGHYF
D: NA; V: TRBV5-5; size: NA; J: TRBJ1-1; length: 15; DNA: TGTGCCAGCAGCCCGATCCCGACTTTGAACACTGAAGCTTTCTTT; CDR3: CASSPIPTLNTEAFF
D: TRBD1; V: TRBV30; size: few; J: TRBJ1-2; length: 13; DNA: TGTGCCTGGGGTCGGGACAGTCTCTATGGCTACACCTTC; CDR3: CAWGRDSLYGYTF
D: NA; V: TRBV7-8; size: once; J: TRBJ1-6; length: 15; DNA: TGTGCCAGCAGCACCCAGAAAGTCTACAATACTCCCCTGCACTTT; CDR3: CASSTQKVYNTPLHF
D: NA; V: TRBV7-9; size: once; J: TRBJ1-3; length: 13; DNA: TGTGCCAGCAGGGCCCCGGGGCAAAACACCATATATTTT; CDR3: CASRAPGQNTIYF
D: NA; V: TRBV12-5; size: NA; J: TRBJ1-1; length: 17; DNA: TGTGCCAGCAGCATAGTAGGGGGTACCGCAGTGACGCAGGAAGCTTTCTTT; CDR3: CASSIVGGTAVTQEAFF
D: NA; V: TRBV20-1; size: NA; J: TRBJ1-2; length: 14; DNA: TGCAGTCCGAGGTGGGGGGGCCGCACATATGGCTACACCTTC; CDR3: CSPRWGGRTYGYTF
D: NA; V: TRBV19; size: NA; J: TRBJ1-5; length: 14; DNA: TGTGCCAGTAGGTCCGGCCAGGGCAATCAGCCCCAGCATTTT; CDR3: CASRSGQGNQPQHF
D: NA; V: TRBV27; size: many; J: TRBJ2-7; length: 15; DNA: TGTGCCAGCAGTTTAGGGCCCCGGAACCCTTACGAGCAGTACTTC; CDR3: CASSLGPRNPYEQYF
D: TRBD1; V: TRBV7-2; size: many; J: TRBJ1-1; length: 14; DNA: TGTGCCAGCAGCTGGGGACAGGGAAACACTGAAGCTTTCTTT; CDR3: CASSWGQGNTEAFF
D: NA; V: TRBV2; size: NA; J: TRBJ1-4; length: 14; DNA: TGTGCCAGCAGTGATGTCCCGCCATATGAAAAACTGTTTTTT; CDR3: CASSDVPPYEKLFF
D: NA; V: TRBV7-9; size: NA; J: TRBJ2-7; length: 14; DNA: TGTGCCAGCAGCCCCACACTAGTCCCGGACGAGCAGTACTTC; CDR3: CASSPTLVPDEQYF
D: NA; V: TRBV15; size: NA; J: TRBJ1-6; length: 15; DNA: TGTGCCACCAGCGTTGGACAAAGCTATAATTCACTCTTCCGGTTT; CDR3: CATSVGQSYNSLFRF
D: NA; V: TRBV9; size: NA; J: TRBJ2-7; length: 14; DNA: TGTGCCAGCAGCGCCGGTGTGGGGGTCTACTCGCAGTACTTC; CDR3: CASSAGVGVYSQYF
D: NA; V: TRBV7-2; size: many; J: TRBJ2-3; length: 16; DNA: TGTGCCAGCAGCTTAGTGTGGGGGGTTTCGATACGTACGCAGTATTTT; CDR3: CASSLVWGVSIRTQYF
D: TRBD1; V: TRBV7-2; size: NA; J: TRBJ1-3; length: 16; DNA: TGTGCCAGCAGCTCAGCCGAGACAGGGGCTGCAGATACGATATATTTT; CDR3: CASSSAETGAADTIYF
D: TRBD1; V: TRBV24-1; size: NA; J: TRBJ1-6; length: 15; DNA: TGTGCCACCAGTGATTCGGGACAGTATAATTCACCCCTCCACTTT; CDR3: CATSDSGQYNSPLHF
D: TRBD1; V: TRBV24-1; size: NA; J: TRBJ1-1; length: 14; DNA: TGTGCCATTCAAGAGACAGGGATGAACACTGAAGCTTTCTTT; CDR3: CAIQETGMNTEAFF
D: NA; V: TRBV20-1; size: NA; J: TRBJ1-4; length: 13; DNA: TGCAGTGCTAGGACTAGCGGGGGGCCGGAACTGTTTTTT; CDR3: CSARTSGGPELFF
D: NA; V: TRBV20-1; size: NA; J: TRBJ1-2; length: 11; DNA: TGCAGTGCTAGAGGCCGGGACCGCGATGCCTTC; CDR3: CSARGRDRDAF
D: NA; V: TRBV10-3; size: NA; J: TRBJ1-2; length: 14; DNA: TGTGCCATCAGTGAACTTGGCAGGAACTATGGCTACACCTTC; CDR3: CAISELGRNYGYTF
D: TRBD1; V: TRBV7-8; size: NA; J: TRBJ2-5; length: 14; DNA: TGTGCCAGCAGCCAGACAGGGACCCAAGAGACCCAGTACTTC; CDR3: CASSQTGTQETQYF
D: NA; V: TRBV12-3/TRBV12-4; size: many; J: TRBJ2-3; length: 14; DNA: TGTGCCAGCACCCTCGGGATTTGGGGGGATACGCAGTATTTT; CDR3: CASTLGIWGDTQYF
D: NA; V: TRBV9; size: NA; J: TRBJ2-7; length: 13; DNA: TGTGCCAGTAGTATGGCAGGACACTACGAGGAGTACTTC; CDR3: CASSMAGHYEEYF
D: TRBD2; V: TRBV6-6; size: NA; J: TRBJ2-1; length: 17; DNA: TGTGCCAGCAGGGAGATACTTCGAGGAGCGGGGGGGCACGAGCAGTTCTTC; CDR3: CASREILRGAGGHEQFF
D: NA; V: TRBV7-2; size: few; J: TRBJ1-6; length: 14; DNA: TGTGCCAGCAGCATCCGCCCAGGGGATTCTCAGCCCCAGTTT; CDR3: CASSIRPGDSQPQF
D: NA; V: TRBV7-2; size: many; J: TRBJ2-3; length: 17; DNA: TGTGCCAGCAGCCCGCCCCGGGCGCCTTCGAGGGCAGATACGCAGTATTTT; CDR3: CASSPPRAPSRADTQYF
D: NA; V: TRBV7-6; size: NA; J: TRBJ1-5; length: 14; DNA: TGTGCCAGCAGCCGTGTGGGTCTTAATCAGCCCCAGCATTTT; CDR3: CASSRVGLNQPQHF
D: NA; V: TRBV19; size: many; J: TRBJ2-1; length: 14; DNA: TGTGCCAGTAGTATAGATCCCGTCCTAAATGAGCAGTTCTTC; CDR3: CASSIDPVLNEQFF
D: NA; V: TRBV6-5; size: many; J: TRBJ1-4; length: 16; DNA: TGTGCCAGCAGTCACCGGGGGGTTGCAACTAATGAAAAACTGTTTTTT; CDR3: CASSHRGVATNEKLFF
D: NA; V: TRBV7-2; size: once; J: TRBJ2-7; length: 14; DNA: TGTGCCAGCAGCCAAGCATCGCGCGGTGCCGAGCGCTACTTC; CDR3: CASSQASRGAERYF
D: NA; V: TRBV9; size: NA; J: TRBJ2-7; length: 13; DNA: TGTGCCAGCAGCGTAGTCAGTTGGGGCGAGCAGTACTTC; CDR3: CASSVVSWGEQYF
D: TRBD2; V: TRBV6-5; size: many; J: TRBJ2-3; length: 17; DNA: TGTGCCAGCAGTTCGGGACTAGCGGGGGGGCCGACAGATACGCAGTATTTT; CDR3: CASSSGLAGGPTDTQYF
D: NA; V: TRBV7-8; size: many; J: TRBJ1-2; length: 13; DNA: TGTGCCAGCAGCCAGACACTGGACGGTGGCTACACCTTC; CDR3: CASSQTLDGGYTF
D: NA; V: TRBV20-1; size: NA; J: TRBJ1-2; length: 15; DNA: TGCAGTGCAACACGGGGGCGCGGGGTAGGCTATGGCTACACCTTC; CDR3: CSATRGRGVGYGYTF
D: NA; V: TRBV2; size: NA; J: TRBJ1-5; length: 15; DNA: TGTGCCAGCAGCAACGGTCGCGGCAAGGGTCAGCCCCAGCATTTT; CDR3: CASSNGRGKGQPQHF
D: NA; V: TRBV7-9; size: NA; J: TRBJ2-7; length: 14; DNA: TGTGCCAGCGGGGTCCGGGGGCATTCCTACGCTTTGTTTTTC; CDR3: CASGVRGHSYALFF
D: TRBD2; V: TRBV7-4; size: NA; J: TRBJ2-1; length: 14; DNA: TGTGCCAGCAGGAACGCGGGGGGAGGGAAAGATCAGTTCTTC; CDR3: CASRNAGGGKDQFF
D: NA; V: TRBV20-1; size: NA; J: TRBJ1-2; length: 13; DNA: TGCAGTGCTAGAGACTACAAAGACTATGGCTACACCTTC; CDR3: CSARDYKDYGYTF
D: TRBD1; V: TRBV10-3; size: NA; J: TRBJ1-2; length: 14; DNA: TGTGCCATCAGTTCGACGGACAGGAACTATGGCTACACCTTC; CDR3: CAISSTDRNYGYTF
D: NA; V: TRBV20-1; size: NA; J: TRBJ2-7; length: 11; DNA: TGCAGCCCCGCCACCTCCTACGAGCAGTACTTC; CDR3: CSPATSYEQYF
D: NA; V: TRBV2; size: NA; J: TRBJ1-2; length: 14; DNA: NA; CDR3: CASSLDRRDYTFGF
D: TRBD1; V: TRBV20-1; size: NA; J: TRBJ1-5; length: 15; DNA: TGCAGTGCTAGGATCGCAGGGGGCAACTATCAGCCCCAGCATTTT; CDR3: CSARIAGGNYQPQHF